Presented here are 10 T cell receptor beta chains from one specimen sequenced in a study of T cell repertoires in cytomegalovirus infection. Their target antigens are unknown. TCRdb recomputed calls from the reads with MiXCR, one row per CDR3 protein. The table includes hundreds of thousands of distinct CDR3 sequences, under 40% detected once. The sample in question was cultured CD8+ T cells from PBMCs, obtained from culture after CMV antigen stimulation. These receptors were obtained from a human donor in good health (CMV status not recorded). Some clones in this sample may be carry-over from other donors' samples.

The genes are TRBV2 and TRBJ1-6; TRBD1 is a possible D gene (6 bases). CDR1 and CDR2 (germline): SNHLY, FYNNEI. Trimming removed 1 base at V and 7 bases at J, with 11 bases between. The CDR3 is 15 residues long. Here the CDR3 reads CASSEVMGGNSPLHF. CDR3 DNA: TGTGCCAGCAGTGAAGTTATGGGGGGCAATTCACCCCTCCACTTT.

The gene calls are TRBV27 and TRBJ2-3; D not resolved. The CDR3 is 13 amino acids. Germline V CDR1 and CDR2: MNHEY, SMNVEV (reference sequence). The V and J ends lost 9 bases and 2 bases respectively, with 12 bases between them. The CDR3 sequence is CASGWNPTDTQYF. The CDR3 bases are TGTGCCAGTGGGTGGAACCCCACAGATACGCAGTATTTT.

V gene TRBV6-6 combines with J gene TRBJ2-5; D may be TRBD1 or TRBD2 (5 bases each). V gave up 6 bases and J gave up 5 bases, with 19 bases separating them. Germline V gene sequence: CDR1 MNHNY, CDR2 SVGAGI (reference sequence). This CDR3 comprises 15 residues. The CDR3 here is CASRGRDGGSETQYF. The CDR3 DNA reads TGTGCCAGCAGGGGCCGGGACGGCGGGTCGGAGACCCAGTACTTC.

The chain employs TRBV6-6 and TRBJ2-3, with 9 bases that match TRBD1. V dropped 6 bases and J dropped 1; count of bases not matched to a gene: 17. Germline CDR1 reads MNHNY; CDR2 reads SVGAGI (reference sequence). This CDR3 contains 19 residues. In nucleotides, the CDR3 is TGTGCCAGCAGCAACAGGTGGGACAGGGACCCAGGGGGCACAGATACGCAGTATTTT. Encoded protein: CASSNRWDRDPGGTDTQYF.

This clonotype was detected many times. The chain recombines TRBV7-2 with TRBJ2-4; 12 bases are shared with TRBD2. The CDR3 sequence is 16 residues long. Unmatched junction bases numbered 3, after V lost 5 bases and J lost 1 base. Germline CDR1 and CDR2: SGHTA and FQGNSA. The CDR3 coding sequence is TGTGCCAGCAGCCCTCTAGCGGGGGGGGCCAAAAACATTCAGTACTTC. It specifies CASSPLAGGAKNIQYF.

On this clonotype itself: The junction differs from germline at one of its ends, possibly a read error. The V and J genes are TRBV13 and TRBJ2-5, with 8 bases that match TRBD1. CDR3 length: 16 amino acids. The germline CDR1 and CDR2 sequences are PRHDT and FYEKMQ (reference sequence). Written as DNA, the CDR3 is TGTGCCAGCTGCTTGAAGGCGGACAGGGTTTCGGAGACCCAGTACTTC. Protein: CASCLKADRVSETQYF.

This clonotype was seen a few times. V and J are TRBV27 and TRBJ2-2; 11 nucleotides line up with TRBD1. The V and J ends lost 4 bases and 3 bases, in that order; junction bases with no gene match: 19. Germline CDR1 reads MNHEY; CDR2 reads SMNVEV (reference sequence). The length of the CDR3 is 21 residues. The CDR3 spells CASSSRLFGSRGQGDTGELFF. CDR3 in DNA: TGTGCCAGCAGTTCCAGACTCTTCGGGTCCCGGGGACAGGGGGACACCGGGGAGCTGTTTTTT.

Points on this clonotype: One base away lies a much larger clone, so this may be a sequencing read error. The V gene is TRBV7-2, the J gene TRBJ2-7; 7 bases match TRBD2. The CDR3 spans 15 residues. Germline values: CDR1 SGHTA, CDR2 FQGNSA. The CDR3 region is CVSSLGGGVSYEQYF. The DNA of the CDR3 is TGTGTCAGCAGCTTAGGCGGGGGAGTCTCCTACGAGCAGTACTTC.

This clonotype was detected ten times or more. This chain joins TRBV7-6 and TRBJ2-3; 11 nucleotides agree with TRBD2. Germline lookup yields CDR1 SGHVS and CDR2 FNYEAQ. This CDR3 has 16 amino acids. V lost 5 bases and J lost 4; bases outside the gene matches: 8. This CDR3 reads CASSAGTSGLADTQYF. CDR3 DNA: TGTGCCAGCAGCGCGGGGACTAGCGGACTTGCAGATACGCAGTATTTT.

This clonotype occurred many times. This chain uses TRBV12-3 or TRBV12-4 with TRBJ1-1; no definite D call. With 2 bases removed from V and 1 base from J, the gap between germline ends came to 11 bases. CDR3 length equals 15 residues. CDR3 nucleotides: TGTGCCAGCAGTTTATTGGGTATGGCGAACACTGAAGCTTTCTTT. Its protein is CASSLLGMANTEAFF.